This TCR beta chain was documented in a study of shared clonotypes between healthy human individuals. This clone was detected many times. Profiling relied on immunoSEQ multiplex PCR, and the TCRdb table lists in-frame clones only, not all of them. The sample holds 300,000 to 400,000 clones, around 72% seen once. Germline CDR1 and CDR2: MDHEN and SYDVKM. The V gene lost 6 bases and the J gene lost 8 bases, with 17 bases spanning the gap. CDR3 length: 14 amino acids. The chain recombines TRBV28 with TRBJ2-1; unclear D gene. Sequencing was performed on memory CD4+ T cells sorted from blood. The subset here: CD45RA-negative fraction. This TCR was recovered from a man aged 30-40 years in good health. CDR3 protein: CASSRRQPLDEQFF. CDR3 coding DNA: TGTGCCAGCAGCCGTCGGCAGCCCTTGGATGAGCAGTTCTTC.